A selection of T cell receptor beta chains follows, all from one sample in a study of blood T cell repertoires in COVID-19. Sequencing used immunoSEQ multiplex PCR; TCRdb keeps in-frame clones, though not all of them. The sample has around 60,000 clones, roughly 88% seen once. The specimen sequenced was peripheral blood. Receptors originate from a man between 65 and 85 years old with acute or convalescent COVID-19. Both conserved end residues are part of each CDR3. The order of the fields is clone size, V gene, D gene, J gene, CDR3 protein, CDR3 DNA. The D gene is left open where the match is weak. Some rows have no size entry. The others give once, few or many, or a class for an expanded clone.

>few|TRBV18|.|TRBJ1-6
CASSRAGLGNSPLHF
TGTGCCAGCTCCCGGGCGGGGTTAGGGAATTCACCCCTCCACTTT
>.|TRBV6-4|.|TRBJ1-1
CASRGGGNTEAFF
TGTGCCAGCAGGGGAGGGGGGAACACTGAAGCTTTCTTT
>few|TRBV6-2/TRBV6-3|TRBD1|TRBJ1-2
CASSSPGQISGRFGYTF
TGTGCCAGCAGTTCTCCGGGACAGATCTCTGGGCGCTTTGGCTACACCTTC
>.|TRBV7-2|.|TRBJ2-1
CASSLSWSEQFF
TGTGCCAGCAGCTTAAGTTGGAGTGAGCAGTTCTTC
>.|TRBV19|.|TRBJ1-5
CASSIPRTGSNQPQHF
TGTGCCAGTAGTATTCCCCGGACGGGGAGCAATCAGCCCCAGCATTTT
>.|TRBV2|TRBD1|TRBJ1-6
CASSVDRDYNSPLHF
TGTGCCAGCAGTGTCGACAGGGACTATAATTCACCCCTCCACTTT
>once|TRBV2|TRBD1|TRBJ2-5
CASSAGQGAFSATQYF
TGTGCCAGCAGTGCCGGACAGGGGGCGTTTTCGGCGACCCAGTACTTC
>once|TRBV7-2|.|TRBJ1-5
CASSSGGAGNQPQHF
TGTGCCAGCAGCTCGGGGGGGGCTGGAAATCAGCCCCAGCATTTT
>.|TRBV3-1/TRBV3-2|.|TRBJ1-1
CASSQDGLGAGNTEAFF
TGTGCCAGCAGCCAAGATGGTTTAGGGGCTGGGAACACTGAAGCTTTCTTT
>once|TRBV5-4|TRBD1|TRBJ2-1
CASTTTGASTYNEQFF
TGTGCCAGCACCACGACAGGGGCGAGCACCTACAATGAGCAGTTCTTC
>.|TRBV27|.|TRBJ1-5
CASTTGPGQPQHF
TGTGCCAGCACAACAGGGCCTGGTCAGCCCCAGCATTTT
>.|TRBV11-3|TRBD2|TRBJ2-3
CASSFGSGVGNTQYF
TGTGCCAGCAGCTTCGGCAGCGGGGTCGGAAATACGCAGTATTTT
>.|TRBV3-1/TRBV3-2|TRBD1|TRBJ1-2
CASSQRGGEQGQDYGYTF
TGTGCCAGCAGCCAACGGGGGGGTGAACAGGGGCAAGACTATGGCTACACCTTC
>.|TRBV7-9|TRBD1|TRBJ2-2
CASPGNEDRGLSGELFF
TGTGCCAGCCCTGGTAATGAGGACAGGGGGCTGTCCGGGGAGCTGTTTTTT
>.|TRBV7-2|.|TRBJ2-4
CASSLPTGGPQATKNIQYF
TGTGCCAGCAGCCTCCCTACTGGGGGCCCTCAAGCAACCAAAAACATTCAGTACTTC
>.|TRBV27|.|TRBJ1-5
CASSYQGGNQPQHF
TGTGCCAGCTCCTATCAGGGAGGAAATCAGCCCCAGCATTTT
>.|TRBV3-1/TRBV3-2|.|TRBJ1-1
CASSQAGTEAFF
TGTGCCAGCAGCCAAGCCGGGACTGAAGCTTTCTTT
>.|TRBV6-1|TRBD2|TRBJ2-5
CASSGLAGGGGETQYF
TGTGCCAGCAGTGGACTAGCGGGGGGTGGTGGAGAGACCCAGTACTTC
>.|TRBV3-1/TRBV3-2|.|TRBJ2-2
CASSHTGSSGELFF
TGTGCCAGCAGCCACACAGGCTCGTCCGGGGAGCTGTTTTTT